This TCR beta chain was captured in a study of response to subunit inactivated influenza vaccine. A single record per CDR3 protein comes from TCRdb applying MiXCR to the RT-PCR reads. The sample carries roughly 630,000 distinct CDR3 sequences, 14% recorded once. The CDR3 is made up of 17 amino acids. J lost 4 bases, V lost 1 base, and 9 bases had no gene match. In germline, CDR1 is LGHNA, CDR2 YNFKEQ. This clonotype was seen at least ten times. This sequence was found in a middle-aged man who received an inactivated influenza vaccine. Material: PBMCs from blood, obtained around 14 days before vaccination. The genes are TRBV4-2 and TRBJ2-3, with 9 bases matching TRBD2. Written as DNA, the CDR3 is TGTGCCAGCAGCCAAGGGGCCAGCGGGGGGAGTTCAGATACGCAGTATTTT. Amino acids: CASSQGASGGSSDTQYF.